Reported below is one T cell receptor beta chain. The antigen is not known. The data were obtained in a study of graft-versus-host responses after intestinal transplantation. Study details: Grafts were multivisceral, liver-intestinal, or isolated intestinal. Study observations and caveats: Ileal or blood samples showed some GvH clones first, and such clones were also found in recipient marrow. GvH clone levels peaked in circulation, and this peak was associated with early post-transplant HvG declines. Those patients showing graft-donor T cell macrochimerism displayed high graft-versus-host to host-versus-graft clonal ratios in allografts.

Trimming took 1 base from V and 5 from J; bases not matched to a gene: 11. The CDR3 spans 18 residues. In germline, CDR1 is MNHEY, CDR2 SMNVEV (reference sequence). Repertoires were generated with immunoSEQ multiplex PCR, while TCRdb's copy carries only in-frame clones and drops some. The table includes about 97,000 clones, 91% detected once. The chain couples TRBV27 to TRBJ1-2; 12 bases align to TRBD1. The clonotype comes from a human donor who was the organ donor for an intestinal transplant. This specimen was unstimulated CD4+ T cells sorted from spleen or lymph node cells, taken before transplant. The CDR3 reads CASSLFSGPGQGAYGYTF. In nucleotides, the CDR3 is TGTGCCAGCAGTTTATTTTCGGGCCCGGGACAGGGGGCGTATGGCTACACCTTC.